The 8 T cell receptor beta chains below all came from one sample that was sequenced in a study of CD8 T cells in Susac syndrome. Random hexamers were used to reverse transcribe an amount of roughly 0.45 to 1 ug RNA. TCRdb passed the immunoSEQ multiplex PCR reads through MiXCR, listing each CDR3 protein once. The table lists 50,000 or so distinct CDR3 sequences, just over 90% of them singletons. The sequencing input was CD8+ T cells from PBMCs. The receptors here all came from a human donor with multiple sclerosis.

The rearrangement uses TRBV4-2 and TRBJ1-5; D is unclear. Trimming took 0 bases from V and 6 from J, leaving 6 bases between them. Germline lookup yields CDR1 LGHNA and CDR2 YNFKEQ. This CDR3 spans 13 amino acids. CDR3 sequence reads: CASSQEGFQPQHF. CDR3 sequence (DNA): TGTGCCAGCAGCCAAGAGGGATTTCAGCCCCAGCATTTT.

The chain has TRBV27 and TRBJ1-2; weak D call: TRBD1 (5 bases). Germline V gene lookup returns CDR1 MNHEY and CDR2 SMNVEV (reference sequence). The CDR3 runs to 16 residues. Trimming pared 4 bases from V and 1 base from J, leaving 16 bases between. The CDR3 nucleotides read TGTGCCAGCAGTTCCCGGGACGGAGACTTTAACTATGGCTACACCTTC. This translates into CASSSRDGDFNYGYTF.

V usage is TRBV11-3 and J usage is TRBJ1-1; D gene ambiguous. CDR1 and CDR2 from the germline V gene are SGHNT and YENEEA. The CDR3 extends over 11 amino acids. Trimming took 5 bases from V and 7 from J, leaving 8 bases between them. In DNA, the CDR3 is TGTGCCAGCAGCGCGGAAATTGAAGCTTTCTTT. It yields the protein CASSAEIEAFF.

The rearrangement links TRBV13 to TRBJ2-3; 8 positions match TRBD2. CDR1 is PRHDT, CDR2 FYEKMQ, per germline (reference sequence). The J segment lost 6 bases and the V segment lost 4 bases, leaving 12 bases of the junction unmatched. This CDR3 region has 16 residues. CDR3 nucleotides: TGTGCCAGCAGCTCCGTACTAGCGGAGCGGGGTGATACGCAGTATTTT. This sequence encodes CASSSVLAERGDTQYF.

This clonotype has just one count. This chain uses TRBV6-1 with TRBJ2-1; 9 nucleotides agree with TRBD1. With 6 bases clipped from V and 3 bases from J, the junction kept 9 bases outside the gene matches. The CDR3 runs to 16 residues. CDR1 is MNHNS, CDR2 SASEGT, per germline. DNA for the CDR3: TGTGCCAGCAGCCCCGACAGGGGGGGACGCTACAATGAGCAGTTCTTC. It yields the protein CASSPDRGGRYNEQFF.

V usage is TRBV7-9 and J usage is TRBJ1-1, with 8 positions matching TRBD1. Germline-derived CDR1 and CDR2 are SEHNR and FQNEAQ (reference sequence). The CDR3 runs to 17 residues. The junction had 10 bases not matched to a gene; V was cut back by 4 bases and J by 0 bases. In nucleotides, the CDR3 is TGTGCCAGCAGCTCCCAAGGGACAGGCTTTTTGAACACTGAAGCTTTCTTT. Its translation: CASSSQGTGFLNTEAFF.

The V gene is TRBV7-3, the J gene TRBJ2-3; 11 bases line up with TRBD2. J was trimmed by 5 bases and V by 5 bases; bases with no gene match: 9. The germline CDR1 and CDR2 sequences are SGHTA and FQGTGA. The CDR3 is 16 residues long. The DNA for the CDR3 is TGTGCCAGCAGCCCAACTAGCGGGGGTCCCGGAGATACGCAGTATTTT. The encoded protein is CASSPTSGGPGDTQYF.

This clonotype was observed a few times. The chain joins TRBV9 to TRBJ1-1, with a possible D match to TRBD1 (5 bases). Trimming pared 0 bases from V and 7 bases from J, leaving 10 bases between. Germline V gene lookup returns CDR1 SGDLS and CDR2 YYNGEE. The CDR3 runs 13 residues. The CDR3 DNA sequence: TGTGCCAGCAGCGTAGGTGGCGGGGGTGAAGCTTTCTTT. Translated, it gives CASSVGGGGEAFF.